This T cell receptor beta chain was identified in a study of post-analysis software for immune sequencing data. Study-level results: The study found TRBV5-6, TRBV5-1 and TRBV20-1 among five TRBV segments more frequent in patients than controls.

V lost 2 bases to trimming and J lost 0 bases, with 8 bases between them. Germline assignment: CDR1 SQVTM and CDR2 ANQGSEA. The CDR3 extends over 14 amino acids. TCR beta cDNA libraries included unique molecular identifiers. A population of roughly 0.9 to 11 million T cells gave rise to roughly 500,000 cDNA molecules. TCRdb re-called the PCR reads through MiXCR, storing one row per CDR3 protein. The sample holds fewer than 700,000 distinct CDR3 sequences, about 44% seen once. A word on this clonotype: What it binds is not known.

The sequenced sample was blood. This chain uses TRBV29-1 with TRBJ2-4; D ambiguous. This TCR was recovered from a girl under 18 with multiple sclerosis. CDR3: CSVEQLIAKNIQYF. DNA for the CDR3: TGCAGCGTTGAACAACTTATAGCCAAAAACATTCAGTACTTC.